This TCR beta chain was sequenced during a study of T cell changes during pregnancy in multiple sclerosis. This CDR3 comprises 17 residues. Losses at the gene ends were 2 bases for V and 7 bases for J; bases not matched to a gene: 8. The germline CDR1 and CDR2 sequences are SGHNT and YYREEE (reference sequence). Only in-frame clones appear in the TCRdb table, and some are missing; sequencing was by immunoSEQ multiplex PCR. Among more than 10,000 clones listed, roughly 80% were seen once. The rearrangement joins TRBV5-4 to TRBJ2-3; 15 positions agree with TRBD2. The specimen was CD8+ T cells from peripheral blood mononuclear cells, collected after pregnancy. This sequence was found in a female donor in good health, enrolled as a control in a pregnancy study. CDR3 nucleotide sequence: TGTGCCAGCAGCTTTGGACTAGCGGGAGGGGTCGTAAATACGCAGTATTTT. Translating gives CASSFGLAGGVVNTQYF.